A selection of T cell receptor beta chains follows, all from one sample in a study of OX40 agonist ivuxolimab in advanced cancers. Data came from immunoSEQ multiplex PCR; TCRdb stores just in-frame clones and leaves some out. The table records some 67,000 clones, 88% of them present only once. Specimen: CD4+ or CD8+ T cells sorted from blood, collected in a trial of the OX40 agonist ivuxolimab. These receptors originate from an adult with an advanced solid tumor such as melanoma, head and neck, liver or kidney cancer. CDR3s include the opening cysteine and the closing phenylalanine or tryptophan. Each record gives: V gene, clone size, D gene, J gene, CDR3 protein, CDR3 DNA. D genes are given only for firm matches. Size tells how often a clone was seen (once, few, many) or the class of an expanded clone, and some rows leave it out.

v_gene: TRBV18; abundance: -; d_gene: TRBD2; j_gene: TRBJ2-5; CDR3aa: CASSYGGQETQYF; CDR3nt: TGTGCCAGCTCATACGGGGGGCAAGAGACCCAGTACTTC
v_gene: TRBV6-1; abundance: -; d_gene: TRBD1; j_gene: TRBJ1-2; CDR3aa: CAFSEQGTNYGYTF; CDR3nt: TGTGCCTTTAGCGAACAGGGGACAAACTATGGCTACACCTTC
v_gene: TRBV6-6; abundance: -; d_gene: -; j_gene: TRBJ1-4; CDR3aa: CASSYSQGSNEKLFF; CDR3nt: TGTGCCAGCAGTTACTCACAGGGTTCTAATGAAAAACTGTTTTTT
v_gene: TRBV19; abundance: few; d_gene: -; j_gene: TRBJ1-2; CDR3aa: CASSMDGRDYGYTF; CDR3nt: TGTGCCAGTAGTATGGATGGGAGGGACTATGGCTACACCTTC
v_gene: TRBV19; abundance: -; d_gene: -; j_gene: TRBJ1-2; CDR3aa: CASSISGAVIYGYTF; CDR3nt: TGTGCCAGTAGTATCTCAGGGGCGGTGATCTATGGCTACACCTTC
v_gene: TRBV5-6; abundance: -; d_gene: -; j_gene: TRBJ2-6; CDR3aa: CASSAFGANVLTF; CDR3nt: TGTGCCAGCAGCGCCTTTGGGGCCAACGTCCTGACTTTC
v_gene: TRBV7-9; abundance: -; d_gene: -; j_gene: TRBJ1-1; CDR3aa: CASSATVMNTEAFF; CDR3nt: TGTGCCAGCAGCGCCACAGTGATGAACACTGAAGCTTTCTTT
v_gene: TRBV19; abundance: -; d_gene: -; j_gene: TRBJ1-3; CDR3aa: CASSRGSGNTIYF; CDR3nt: TGTGCCAGTTCGAGGGGATCTGGAAACACCATATATTTT
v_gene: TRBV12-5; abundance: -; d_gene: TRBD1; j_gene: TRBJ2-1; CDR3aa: CASHPGQGYNEQFF; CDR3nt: TGTGCTAGCCACCCGGGACAGGGCTACAATGAGCAGTTCTTC
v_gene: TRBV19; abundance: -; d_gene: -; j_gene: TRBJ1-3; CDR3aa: CASSPRVAGNTIYF; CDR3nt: TGTGCCAGTAGTCCAAGAGTGGCTGGAAACACCATATATTTT
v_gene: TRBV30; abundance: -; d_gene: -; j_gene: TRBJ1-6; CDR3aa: CAWSVLGGNSPLHF; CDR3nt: TGTGCCTGGAGTGTATTGGGGGGTAATTCACCCCTCCACTTT
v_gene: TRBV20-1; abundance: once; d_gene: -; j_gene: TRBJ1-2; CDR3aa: CSAPTSFGYTF; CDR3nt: TGCAGTGCTCCCACGAGTTTTGGCTACACCTTC
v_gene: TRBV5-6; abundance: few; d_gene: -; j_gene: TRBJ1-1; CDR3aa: CASSFNTEAFF; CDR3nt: TGTGCCAGCAGCTTCAACACTGAAGCTTTCTTT
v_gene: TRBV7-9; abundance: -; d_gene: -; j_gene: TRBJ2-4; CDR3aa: CASSKDGFNIQYF; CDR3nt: TGTGCCAGCAGCAAGGATGGATTCAACATTCAGTACTTC
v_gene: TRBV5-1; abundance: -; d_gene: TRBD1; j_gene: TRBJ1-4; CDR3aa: CASAGGRNSLNEKLFF; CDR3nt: TGCGCCAGCGCAGGGGGCAGGAACAGCCTTAATGAAAAACTGTTTTTT
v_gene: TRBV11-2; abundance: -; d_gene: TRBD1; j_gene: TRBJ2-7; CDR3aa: CASSSGTASYEQYF; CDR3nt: TGTGCCAGCAGCTCCGGGACAGCCTCCTACGAGCAGTACTTC
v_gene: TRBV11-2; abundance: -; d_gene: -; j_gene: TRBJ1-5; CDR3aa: CASSLVDGQPQHF; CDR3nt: TGTGCCAGCAGCTTAGTTGACGGTCAGCCCCAGCATTTT
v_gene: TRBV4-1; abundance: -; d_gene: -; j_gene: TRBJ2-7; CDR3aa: CASSPEGLQGREQYF; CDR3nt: TGCGCCAGCAGCCCGGAGGGGCTTCAGGGGCGCGAGCAGTACTTC
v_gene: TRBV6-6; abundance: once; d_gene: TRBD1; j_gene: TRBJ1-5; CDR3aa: CASSYSGQGPNQPQHF; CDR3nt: TGTGCCAGCAGTTACTCGGGACAGGGGCCCAATCAGCCCCAGCATTTT
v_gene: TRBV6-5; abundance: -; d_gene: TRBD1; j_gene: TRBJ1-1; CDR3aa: CASRRGTGGTEAFF; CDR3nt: TGTGCCAGCAGGAGAGGGACAGGGGGAACTGAAGCTTTCTTT
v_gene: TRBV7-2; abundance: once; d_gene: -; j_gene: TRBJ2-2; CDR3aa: CASSQFGFPGELFF; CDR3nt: TGTGCCAGCAGCCAGTTTGGCTTCCCCGGGGAGCTGTTTTTT
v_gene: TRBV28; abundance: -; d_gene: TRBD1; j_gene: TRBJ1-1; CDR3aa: CASSPGTGPAFF; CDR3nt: TGTGCCAGCAGCCCCGGGACAGGGCCCGCTTTCTTT
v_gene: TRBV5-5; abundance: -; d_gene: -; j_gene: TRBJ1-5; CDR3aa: CASSSTLTGTHQPQHF; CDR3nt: TGTGCCAGCAGCTCAACACTTACAGGGACACATCAGCCCCAGCATTTT
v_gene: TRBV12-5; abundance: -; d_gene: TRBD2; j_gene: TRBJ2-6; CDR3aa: CASGAVGRGLSGANVLTF; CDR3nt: TGTGCTAGTGGTGCGGTTGGGAGGGGTCTTTCTGGGGCCAACGTCCTGACTTTC
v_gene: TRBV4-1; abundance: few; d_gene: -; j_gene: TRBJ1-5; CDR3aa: CASSQEYGNQPQHF; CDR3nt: TGCGCCAGCAGCCAAGAATATGGCAATCAGCCCCAGCATTTT
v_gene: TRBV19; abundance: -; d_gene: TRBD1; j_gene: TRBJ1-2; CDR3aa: CASMDRVKAGYTF; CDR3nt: TGTGCCAGTATGGACAGGGTGAAGGCCGGCTACACCTTC
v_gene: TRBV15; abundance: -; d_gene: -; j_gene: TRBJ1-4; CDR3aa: CATSRGDPNEKLFF; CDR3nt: TGTGCCACCAGCAGAGGAGACCCTAATGAAAAACTGTTTTTT
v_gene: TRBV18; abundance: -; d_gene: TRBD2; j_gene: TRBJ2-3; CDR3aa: CASSPSGFRTDTQYF; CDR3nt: TGTGCCAGCTCCCCTAGCGGGTTCCGCACAGATACGCAGTATTTT
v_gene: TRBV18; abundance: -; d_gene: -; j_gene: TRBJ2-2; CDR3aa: CASSPGQLNTGELFF; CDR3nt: TGTGCCAGCTCACCTGGACAGTTGAACACCGGGGAGCTGTTTTTT
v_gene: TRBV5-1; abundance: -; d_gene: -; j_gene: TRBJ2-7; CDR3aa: CASSTEGPAGEQYF; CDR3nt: TGCGCCAGCAGCACCGAGGGTCCCGCGGGGGAGCAGTACTTC
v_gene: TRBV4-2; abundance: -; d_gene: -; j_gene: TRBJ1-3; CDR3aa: CASSQGGDGSGNTIYF; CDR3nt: TGTGCCAGCAGCCAAGGGGGAGACGGCTCTGGAAACACCATATATTTT
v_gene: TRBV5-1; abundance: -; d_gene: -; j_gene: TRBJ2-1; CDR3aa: CASSLEPQSYNEQFF; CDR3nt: TGCGCCAGCAGCTTGGAGCCGCAATCCTACAATGAGCAGTTCTTC
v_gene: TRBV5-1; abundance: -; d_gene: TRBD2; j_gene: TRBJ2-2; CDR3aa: CASSLRPTSGANTGELFF; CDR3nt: TGCGCCAGCAGCCTGCGACCCACTAGCGGGGCGAACACCGGGGAGCTGTTTTTT
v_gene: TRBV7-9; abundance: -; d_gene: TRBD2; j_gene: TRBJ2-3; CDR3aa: CASSSAAGGKPDTQYF; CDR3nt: TGTGCCAGCAGCTCGGCGGCGGGGGGGAAACCAGATACGCAGTATTTT
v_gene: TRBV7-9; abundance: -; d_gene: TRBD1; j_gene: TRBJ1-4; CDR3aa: CASSPGGWDEKLFF; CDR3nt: TGTGCCAGCAGTCCAGGGGGTTGGGATGAAAAACTGTTTTTT
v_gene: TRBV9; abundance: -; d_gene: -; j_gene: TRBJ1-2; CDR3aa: CAGSRGLQDGYTF; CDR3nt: TGTGCCGGCAGCAGGGGTTTACAGGATGGCTACACCTTC
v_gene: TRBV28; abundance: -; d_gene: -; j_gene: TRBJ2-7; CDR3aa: CASRAGSLYEQYF; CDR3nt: TGTGCCAGCAGGGCGGGATCCTTATACGAGCAGTACTTC
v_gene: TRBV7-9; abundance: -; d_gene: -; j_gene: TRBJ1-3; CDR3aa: CASSLDLSRPGSGNTIYF; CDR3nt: TGTGCCAGCAGCTTAGATTTGTCACGCCCGGGCTCTGGAAACACCATATATTTT
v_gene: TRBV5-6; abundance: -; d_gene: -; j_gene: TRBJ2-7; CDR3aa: CASSRQDHYEQYF; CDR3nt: TGTGCCAGCAGCCGCCAGGACCACTACGAGCAGTACTTC
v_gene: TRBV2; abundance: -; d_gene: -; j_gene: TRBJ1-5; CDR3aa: CASRLGGLSNQPQHF; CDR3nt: TGTGCCAGCAGGCTCGGGGGGCTTAGCAATCAGCCCCAGCATTTT
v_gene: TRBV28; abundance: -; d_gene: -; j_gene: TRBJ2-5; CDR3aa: CASSAVLGTQYF; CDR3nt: TGTGCCAGCAGTGCCGTTTTGGGGACCCAGTACTTC
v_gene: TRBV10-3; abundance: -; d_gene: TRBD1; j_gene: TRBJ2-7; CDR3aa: CAIGQGAREQYF; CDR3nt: TGTGCCATCGGACAGGGGGCTCGCGAGCAGTACTTC
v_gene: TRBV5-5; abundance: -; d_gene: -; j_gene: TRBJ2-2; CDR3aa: CASSLGPNTGELFF; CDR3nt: TGTGCCAGCAGCTTGGGGCCGAACACCGGGGAGCTGTTTTTT
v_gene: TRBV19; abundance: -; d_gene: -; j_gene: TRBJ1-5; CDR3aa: CASSMRDYQPQHF; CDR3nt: TGTGCCAGTAGTATGCGGGATTATCAGCCCCAGCATTTT
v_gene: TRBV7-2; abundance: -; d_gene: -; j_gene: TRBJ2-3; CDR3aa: CASSFQGSGGTDTQYF; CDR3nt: TGTGCCAGCAGCTTCCAGGGTTCAGGAGGGACAGATACGCAGTATTTT
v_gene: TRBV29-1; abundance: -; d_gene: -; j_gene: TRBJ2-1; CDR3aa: CSVERDHLLTNEQFF; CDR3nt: TGCAGCGTTGAAAGGGACCACCTGCTTACCAATGAGCAGTTCTTC
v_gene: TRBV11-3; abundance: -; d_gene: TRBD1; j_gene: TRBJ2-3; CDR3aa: CASSPDRTDTQYF; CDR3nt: TGTGCCAGCAGCCCGGACAGGACAGATACGCAGTATTTT
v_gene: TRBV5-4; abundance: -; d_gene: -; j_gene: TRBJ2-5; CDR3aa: CASSLGGPIQETQYF; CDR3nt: TGTGCCAGCAGCTTGGGAGGGCCTATTCAAGAGACCCAGTACTTC
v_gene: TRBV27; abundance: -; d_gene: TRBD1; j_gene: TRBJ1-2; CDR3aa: CASSPQGQGAFGYTF; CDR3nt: TGTGCCAGCAGCCCCCAAGGACAGGGGGCGTTTGGCTACACCTTC
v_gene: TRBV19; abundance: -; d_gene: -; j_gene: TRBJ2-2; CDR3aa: CASSIRPPTAGELFF; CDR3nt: TGTGCCAGTAGTATACGACCCCCCACTGCTGGGGAGCTGTTTTTT
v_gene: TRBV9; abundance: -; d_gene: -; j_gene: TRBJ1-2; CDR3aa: CASSAVGEWGYTF; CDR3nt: TGTGCCAGCAGCGCCGTGGGGGAGTGGGGCTACACCTTC
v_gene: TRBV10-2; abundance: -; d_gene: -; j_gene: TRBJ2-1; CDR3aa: CASRRGVSDNEQFF; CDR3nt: TGCGCCAGCAGAAGAGGGGTTAGCGACAATGAGCAGTTCTTC
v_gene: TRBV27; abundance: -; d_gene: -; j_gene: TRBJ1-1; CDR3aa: CASSPGTLLNTEAFF; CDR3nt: TGTGCCAGCAGCCCAGGAACACTTTTGAACACTGAAGCTTTCTTT
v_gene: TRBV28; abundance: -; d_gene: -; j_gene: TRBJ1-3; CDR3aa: CASSEGGNTIYF; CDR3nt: TGTGCCAGCAGCGAGGGGGGAAACACCATATATTTT